Following are 5 T cell receptor beta chains from one sample sequenced in a study of T cell repertoires in cytomegalovirus infection. TCRdb re-analysed the reads in MiXCR, keeping a single row per CDR3 protein. Among approximately 1,000,000 distinct CDR3 sequences listed, roughly 31% were seen once. Antigens for these TCRs are unknown. The material sequenced was cultured CD8+ T cells from PBMCs, taken from culture after CMV antigen stimulation. All receptors derive from a human donor in good health (CMV status not recorded). Some clones in this sample may be carry-over from other donors' samples.

This clonotype was seen at least ten times. The V gene is TRBV7-2, the J gene TRBJ2-3, with 11 bases fitting TRBD2. CDR3 length equals 16 residues. V dropped 4 bases and J dropped 5; count of bases not matched to a gene: 8. Per the germline V gene, CDR1 is SGHTA and CDR2 is FQGNSA. In DNA form, the CDR3 reads TGTGCCAGCAGCTATAGCGGGGGGGCCAGTAAAGATACGCAGTATTTT. It codes for CASSYSGGASKDTQYF.

This clonotype was counted once. V gene TRBV5-1 combines with J gene TRBJ2-7; tentative D call: TRBD2 (6 bases). The length of the CDR3 is 14 residues. V lost 3 bases and J lost 6, with 16 bases in between. The germline gives CDR1 SGHRS, CDR2 YFSETQ. The CDR3 is CASSWLASRPEQYF. CDR3 DNA: TGCGCCAGCAGCTGGCTAGCGTCCAGACCCGAGCAGTACTTC.

This clonotype occurred many times. The chain uses TRBV18 and TRBJ1-1, with 8 bases lining up with TRBD1. The CDR3 is 12 amino acids. CDR1 and CDR2 (germline): KGHSH, LQKENI. The ends lost 8 bases at V and 8 bases at J; junction bases unmatched: 7. CDR3 sequence: CASSLRDREAFF. CDR3 bases: TGTGCCAGCAGCCTCCGGGACAGGGAAGCTTTCTTT.

This clonotype was observed many times. The chain recombines TRBV7-2 with TRBJ2-1, with D perhaps matching TRBD2 (5 bases). The CDR3 is made up of 14 amino acids. Trimming removed 4 bases from V and 7 bases from J, with 14 bases in between. The germline V gene has CDR1 SGHTA and CDR2 FQGNSA. CDR3 coding DNA: TGTGCCAGCAGCTCGGGGATTGGGGAGAATGAGCAGTTCTTC. It translates to CASSSGIGENEQFF.

This clonotype was detected a few times. The rearrangement uses TRBV7-2 and TRBJ1-4; D is possibly TRBD1 (6 bases). The CDR3 consists of 16 residues. Germline V CDR1 and CDR2: SGHTA, FQGNSA. The V and J ends lost 6 bases and 8 bases respectively, with 22 bases between them. DNA of the CDR3: TGTGCCAGCAGTCCGGAGAGAATGGGGGCAGTCGAAAAACTGTTTTTT. Its translation is CASSPERMGAVEKLFF. Full variable domain (missing parts from reference TRBV7-2 and TRBJ1-4): GAGVSQSPSNKVTEKGKDVELRCDPISGHTALYWYRQSLGQGLEFLIYFQGNSAPDKSGLPSDRFSAERTGGSVSTLTIQRTQQEDSAVYLCASSPERMGAVEKLFFGSGTQLSVL.